The TCR beta chain described here comes from a study of blood T cell repertoires in COVID-19. Study-level background: T cells, B-cell-depleted T cells, or PBMCs supplied cDNA or gDNA.

Method: immunoSEQ multiplex PCR; TCRdb's copy keeps in-frame clones and lacks some. The sample consists of under 85,000 clones, 89% of them appearing once. This receptor was identified in a man aged 70-80 years with active or convalescent COVID-19. What was sequenced was peripheral blood.

CDR3 loop: CASSEWVYLGAGQPQHF. CDR3 nucleotide sequence: TGTGCCAGCAGTGAATGGGTTTATTTGGGGGCAGGACAGCCCCAGCATTTT. The chain couples TRBV6-1 to TRBJ1-5; tentative D call: TRBD1 (6 bases). This CDR3 is built from 17 residues. V was pared by 2 bases and J by 7 bases, with 21 bases between. Germline CDR1 MNHNS, CDR2 SASEGT.